This T cell receptor (beta chain) emerged from a study of CD8 T cells in Susac syndrome. Per the germline V gene, CDR1 is PRHDT and CDR2 is FYEKMQ (reference sequence). CDR3 length equals 14 residues. After removal of 3 bases from V and 5 bases from J, the junction contained 4 bases not matched to a gene. Reverse transcription of roughly 0.45 to 1 ug RNA used random hexamers. Amplification of TCR beta CDR3 used immunoSEQ multiplex PCR across 54 Vbeta and 13 Jbeta. Using its own MiXCR run on the immunoSEQ multiplex PCR reads, TCRdb lists one record per CDR3 protein. The repertoire holds 50,000 to 60,000 distinct CDR3 sequences, with roughly nine tenths as singletons. The controls were healthy donors who were matched for age and sex.

This clonotype was obtained from a human donor in good health. The sequencing sample was made of CD8+ T cells from PBMCs. The V and J genes are TRBV13 and TRBJ2-7; 10 positions match TRBD1. CDR3 in DNA: TGTGCCAGCAGCTTCTGGGACAGGGGCAACGAGCAGTACTTC. Protein: CASSFWDRGNEQYF.